Reported below is one T cell receptor (beta chain). No antigen is known for it. This sample is drawn from a study of CD8 T cells in Susac syndrome. Study findings and constraints: By the study's own acknowledgment, its TCR sequencing and HLA analysis included relatively few individuals.

Germline CDR1 and CDR2: MNHEY and SMNVEV (reference sequence). Trimming left V 5 bases short and J 4 bases short, with 11 bases between. This CDR3 is 13 amino acids long. Reverse transcription of roughly 0.5 to 1 ug RNA was carried out with random hexamers. Amplification of TCR beta CDR3 spanned 54 Vbeta and 13 Jbeta via immunoSEQ multiplex PCR. Each CDR3 protein gets one entry after TCRdb re-called the immunoSEQ multiplex PCR reads with MiXCR. The table lists about 100,000 distinct CDR3 sequences, roughly 96% of them singletons. The sequence was obtained from a human donor with Susac syndrome. This chain connects TRBV27 to TRBJ2-5; the D is unclear. Source material: CD8+ T cells from PBMCs. CDR3 in amino acids: CASSPRYGETQYF. The CDR3 bases are TGTGCCAGCAGTCCCAGATACGGAGAGACCCAGTACTTC.